This TCR beta chain was retrieved from a study of vaccination and CD4 T cells after COVID-19. Study information: Nasal swab PCR had shown SARS-CoV-2 positivity in the convalescent patients (roughly 10 mild cases, one severe case). Researchers treated cells with overlapping spike peptides taken from SARS-CoV-2, HCoV-NL63, HCoV-OC43 and HCoV-229E. Study-wide findings and caveats: Spike mono-reactive clones accounted for 304 of the 307 vaccine-specific clones found in convalescent patients.

This clonotype was observed a handful of times. Its matching antigen is unknown. With the Oncomine TCR Beta short-read assay, DNA from cultured CD4+ T cells was sequenced. TCRdb fed the PCR reads into MiXCR, producing one record per CDR3 protein. Among 10,000 to 13,000 distinct CDR3 sequences listed, approximately 53% were seen once. Treatment: approximately 9-day PBMC culture with coronavirus spike peptide pools or control peptides (ViraFEST assay). First, ViraFEST expanded antigen-specific T cells with peptide pools, and next it sequenced the TCRs. V dropped 8 bases and J dropped 8 bases, with 15 bases sitting between them. The CDR3 consists of 12 residues. Germline values: CDR1 MDHEN, CDR2 SYDVKM.

V gene TRBV28 combines with J gene TRBJ1-2, with D possibly matching TRBD1 (6 bases). The origin of this receptor is a human donor who had recovered from COVID-19. Sequencing was carried out using CD4+ T cells from blood, cultured in vitro. CDR3 sequence: CASGRPGVGYTF. The DNA of the CDR3 is TGTGCCAGCGGACGACCAGGGGTAGGCTACACCTTC.